This entry lists 10 T cell receptor beta chains sequenced from one sample in a study of shared clonotypes between healthy human individuals. Libraries were prepared by immunoSEQ multiplex PCR; TCRdb keeps only in-frame clonotypes and omits some of them. This sample has about 690,000 clones; less than 95% occur once, and the top ten carry roughly 36%. The sample comprised memory CD8+ T cells from PBMCs. Indicated subset: CD45RO+ cells pooled with CCR7-negative TemRA cells. The source is a man aged 18-30 years in good health. Some clones in this sample may be carry-over from other donors' samples.

V gene TRBV27 combines with J gene TRBJ2-5, with 7 bases identical to TRBD2. There are 18 residues in the CDR3. Germline trimming cut 9 bases from V and 5 bases from J; bases unmatched to any gene: 24. Germline V CDR1 and CDR2: MNHEY, SMNVEV (reference sequence). The CDR3 DNA reads TGTGCCAGACAGCCGGAAGAGGGTTTAGCGGGCTGGTGGGAGACCCAGTACTTC. This sequence encodes CARQPEEGLAGWWETQYF.

This clone occurred once. The chain uses TRBV10-3 and TRBJ2-1; D is possibly TRBD1 (5 bases). Germline V gene lookup returns CDR1 ENHRY and CDR2 SYGVKD. Trimming stripped 6 bases from V and 5 bases from J, with 11 bases between. The CDR3 totals 13 residues. The CDR3 region has the DNA TGTGCCATCAGCGACAGTTCCGACAATGAGCAGTTCTTC. Its translation: CAISDSSDNEQFF.

This clone was counted once. This rearrangement joins TRBV5-4 to TRBJ2-1, with TRBD1 matching 9 bases. V lost 3 bases, J lost 4 bases, and 5 bases stayed unmatched. This CDR3 comprises 15 residues. Per germline, CDR1 SGHNT and CDR2 YYREEE (reference sequence). The chain's CDR3 is CASSSAGTGYNEQFF. CDR3 DNA: TGTGCCAGCAGCTCAGCCGGGACAGGGTACAATGAGCAGTTCTTC.

A few counts support this clone. The rearrangement joins TRBV6-5 to TRBJ2-6; D gene unclear. Germline-derived CDR1 and CDR2 are MNHEY and SVGAGI. Trimming cost V 5 bases and J 4 bases, with 6 bases left between them. The CDR3 length is 13 residues. CDR3 coding DNA: TGTGCCAGCAGTGCCACAGGGGCCAACGTCCTGACTTTC. It is translated as CASSATGANVLTF.

The rearrangement links TRBV19 to TRBJ1-1; 7 bases agree with TRBD1. V lost 5 bases to trimming and J lost 0 bases; unmatched junction nucleotides: 6. Germline values: CDR1 LNHDA, CDR2 SQIVND (reference sequence). CDR3 length: 15 amino acids. The CDR3 region is CASSEGTALNTEAFF. The CDR3 DNA follows: TGTGCCAGTAGTGAGGGGACAGCCTTGAACACTGAAGCTTTCTTT.

This clone showed up just once. The genes are TRBV28 and TRBJ2-2; 8 nucleotides align to TRBD1. Trimming removed 5 bases from V and 6 bases from J; junction bases left unmatched: 5. This CDR3 has 14 amino acids. CDR1 MDHEN and CDR2 SYDVKM come from the germline V gene. In DNA form, the CDR3 reads TGTGCCAGCAGTGCCACAGGGGGACCCGGGGAGCTGTTTTTT. It translates to CASSATGGPGELFF.

In regard to this clone: Distinct nucleotide sequences in the sample also encode this CDR3. Here the CDR3 reads CASSTGGNEQFF. The CDR3 coding sequence is TGTGCCAGCAGCACAGGGGGCAATGAGCAGTTCTTC. J is TRBJ2-1 and V is TRBV9, with 8 positions matching TRBD1. The CDR3 totals 12 residues. Per germline, CDR1 SGDLS and CDR2 YYNGEE. The V gene end was trimmed by 4 bases and the J gene end by 6 bases; junction bases not matched to a gene: 0.

Comments on this clone: Other nucleotide sequences in the sample specify the same CDR3. This chain links TRBV4-1 with TRBJ1-3; D gene unclear. The V end was cut by 1 base, the J end by 0 bases, with 7 bases between. CDR3 size: 15 residues. Germline V CDR1 and CDR2: MGHRA, YSYEKL. The CDR3 here is CASSQVGGSGNTIYF. In nucleotides, the CDR3 is TGCGCCAGCAGCCAAGTAGGCGGCTCTGGAAACACCATATATTTT.

This chain joins TRBV5-1 and TRBJ2-3; 8 bases are a match to TRBD1. J was trimmed by 3 bases and V by 4 bases; bases with no gene match: 16. The CDR3 runs 18 residues. Germline CDR1 reads SGHRS; CDR2 reads YFSETQ. As DNA, the CDR3 is TGCGCCAGCAGCCAACCGACAGGGGCCGGGAGTCTGACAGATACGCAGTATTTT. It codes for CASSQPTGAGSLTDTQYF. The full variable domain, with the rest looked up from reference TRBV5-1 and TRBJ2-3, is KAGVTQTPRYLIKTRGQQVTLSCSPISGHRSVSWYQQTPGQGLQFLFEYFSETQRNKGNFPGRFSGRQFSNSRSEMNVSTLELGDSALYLCASSQPTGAGSLTDTQYFGPGTRLTVL.

The rearrangement links TRBV9 to TRBJ1-1; perhaps TRBD1 as D (5 bases). Germline-derived CDR1 and CDR2 are SGDLS and YYNGEE. CDR3 size: 15 residues. Trimming took 3 bases from V and 0 from J, leaving 12 bases between them. The CDR3 spells CASSATERMNTEAFF. CDR3 nucleotides: TGTGCCAGCAGCGCGACAGAAAGGATGAACACTGAAGCTTTCTTT.